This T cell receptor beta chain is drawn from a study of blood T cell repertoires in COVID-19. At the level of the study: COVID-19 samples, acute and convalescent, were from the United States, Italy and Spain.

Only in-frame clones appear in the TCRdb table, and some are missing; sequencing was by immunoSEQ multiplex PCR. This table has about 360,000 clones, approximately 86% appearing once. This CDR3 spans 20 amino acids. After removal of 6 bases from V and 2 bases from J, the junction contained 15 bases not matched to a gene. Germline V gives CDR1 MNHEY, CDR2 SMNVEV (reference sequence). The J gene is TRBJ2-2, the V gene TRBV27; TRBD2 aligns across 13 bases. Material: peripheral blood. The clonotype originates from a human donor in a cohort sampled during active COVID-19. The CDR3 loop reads CASSTRRLGLAGENTGELFF. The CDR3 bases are TGTGCCAGCAGCACCCGTCGGCTCGGACTAGCGGGAGAAAACACCGGGGAGCTGTTTTTT.